This record covers a single T cell receptor beta chain. Its antigen remains unidentified. This sample was included in a study of T cell responses to AZD1222 COVID-19 vaccine. The study's findings and limits: Of spike-specific TCRs, nearly half reportedly target regions left unmutated in variants. Donors were largely white British and mainly female; clonal diversity was possibly underestimated. Two AZD1222 administrations were followed by greater Spike-specific TCR breadth and depth.

Clones were sequenced by immunoSEQ multiplex PCR, and TCRdb holds only the in-frame ones, with some missing. The data contain roughly 53,000 clones, 75% to 90% of them singletons. V was cut by 6 bases and J by 7 bases, with 12 bases left in between. The germline gives CDR1 LNHDA, CDR2 SQIVND (reference sequence). This CDR3 is 12 amino acids long. This sequence originates from an adult in good health. The chain recombines TRBV19 with TRBJ1-2, with D possibly matching TRBD1 (6 bases). Material: peripheral blood, obtained on day 0 of MenACWY control vaccination. The CDR3 DNA follows: TGTGCCAGTAGCCCCGACAGGTTTGGCTACACCTTC. The encoded protein is CASSPDRFGYTF.